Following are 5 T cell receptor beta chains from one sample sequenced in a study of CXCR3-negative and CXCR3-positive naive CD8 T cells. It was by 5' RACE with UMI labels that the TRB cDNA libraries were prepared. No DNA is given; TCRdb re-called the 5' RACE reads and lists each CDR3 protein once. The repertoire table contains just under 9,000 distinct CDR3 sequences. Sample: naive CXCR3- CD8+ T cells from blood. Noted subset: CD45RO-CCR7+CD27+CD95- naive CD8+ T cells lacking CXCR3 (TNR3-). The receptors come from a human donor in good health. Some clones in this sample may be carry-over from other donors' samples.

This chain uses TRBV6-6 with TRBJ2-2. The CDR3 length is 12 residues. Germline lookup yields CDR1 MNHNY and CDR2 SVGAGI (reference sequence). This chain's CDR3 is CASPGFHGELFF.

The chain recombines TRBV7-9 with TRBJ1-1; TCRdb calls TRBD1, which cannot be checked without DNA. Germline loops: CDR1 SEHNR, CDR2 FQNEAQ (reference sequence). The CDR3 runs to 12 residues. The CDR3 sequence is CASSLGPVEAFF.

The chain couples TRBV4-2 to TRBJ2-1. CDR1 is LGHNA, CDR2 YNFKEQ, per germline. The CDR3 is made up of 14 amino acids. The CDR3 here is CASSHLGANNEQFF.

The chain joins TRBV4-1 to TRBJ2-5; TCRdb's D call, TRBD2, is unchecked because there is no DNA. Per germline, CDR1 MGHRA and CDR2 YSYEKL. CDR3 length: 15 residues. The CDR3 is CASQVGRGLEETQYF.

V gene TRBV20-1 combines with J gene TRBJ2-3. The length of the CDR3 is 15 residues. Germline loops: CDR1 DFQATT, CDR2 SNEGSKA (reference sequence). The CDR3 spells CSARRLKTSTDTQYF.